These 18 T cell receptor beta chains came from one sample sequenced in a study of blood T cell repertoires in COVID-19. Assay used: immunoSEQ multiplex PCR; TCRdb lists only in-frame clones, some missing. The profile shows over 90,000 clones, approximately 84% of them singletons. The sample consisted of peripheral blood. The receptors were gathered from a human donor in a cohort sampled during active COVID-19.

In the case of this clone: Other nucleotide sequences in the sample specify the same CDR3. The J gene is TRBJ1-5, the V gene TRBV5-5; 10 nucleotides align to TRBD1. Germline CDR1 and CDR2: SGHKS and YYEKEE (reference sequence). J lost 6 bases, V lost 8 bases, and 8 bases had no gene match. The CDR3 runs 14 residues. CDR3 bases: TGTGCCAGTAGCGGCGGGACAGGGGTTCAGCCCCAGCATTTT. Its protein is CASSGGTGVQPQHF.

Only one count was recorded for this clone. The CDR3 here is CASSYSRRTNTGELFF. DNA of the CDR3: TGTGCCAGCAGTTACAGTAGGCGGACGAACACCGGGGAGCTGTTTTTT. The chain links TRBV6-5 to TRBJ2-2; no clear D. V was trimmed by 2 bases and J by 0 bases, leaving 10 bases between them. The CDR3 consists of 16 residues. Germline V gives CDR1 MNHEY, CDR2 SVGAGI.

The V call is TRBV3-1 (or the pseudogene TRBV3-2), the J call TRBJ1-2; 9 nucleotides match TRBD1. V was clipped by 0 bases and J by 4 bases; unmatched bases: 9. The germline gives CDR1 LGHDT, CDR2 YNNKEL (reference sequence). The CDR3 is 17 amino acids. DNA for the CDR3: TGTGCCAGCAGCCAAGATACGGGACAGGGTCTTTTCTATGGCTACACCTTC. It translates to CASSQDTGQGLFYGYTF.

This sequence joins TRBV27 and TRBJ2-1; 9 bases align to TRBD2. The germline V gene has CDR1 MNHEY and CDR2 SMNVEV (reference sequence). V was pared by 2 bases and J by 7 bases, with 6 bases of the junction left unmatched. This CDR3 has 15 amino acids. CDR3 residues: CASSLGRGGQNEQFF. The CDR3, as DNA: TGTGCCAGCAGTTTAGGGCGGGGGGGCCAAAATGAGCAGTTCTTC.

V and J are TRBV4-1 and TRBJ1-5; possibly TRBD1 for D (5 bases). Trimming removed 1 base at V and 6 bases at J, with 7 bases between. The CDR3 length is 13 residues. Per germline, CDR1 MGHRA and CDR2 YSYEKL. CDR3: CASSQVGGQPQHF. CDR3 bases: TGCGCCAGCAGCCAAGTGGGGGGTCAGCCCCAGCATTTT.

This clone showed up just a few times. The chain links TRBV7-2 to TRBJ1-2, with a possible D match to TRBD1 (5 bases). Germline CDR1 SGHTA, CDR2 FQGNSA. This CDR3 region has 15 residues. V lost 5 bases and J 5 bases, leaving 18 bases between the germline ends. The CDR3 coding sequence is TGTGCCAGCAGCCCCGCCGGGACTCCGCGGTATGGCTACACCTTC. Translation gives CASSPAGTPRYGYTF.

The chain carries TRBV7-2 and TRBJ1-1; 7 bases map to TRBD1. The CDR3 extends over 16 amino acids. From germline, CDR1 is SGHTA and CDR2 FQGNSA. The J segment lost 3 bases and the V segment lost 3 bases, leaving 10 bases of the junction unmatched. CDR3 loop: CASSLGLTGRDTEAFF. The DNA of the CDR3 is TGTGCCAGCAGCTTGGGTTTGACAGGGCGGGACACTGAAGCTTTCTTT.

J is TRBJ2-3 and V is TRBV6-1; possibly TRBD2 for D (7 bases). Trimming pared 2 bases from V and 0 bases from J, leaving 18 bases between. In germline, CDR1 is MNHNS, CDR2 SASEGT. The CDR3 has 18 amino acids. DNA of the CDR3: TGTGCCAGCAGTGAACGGGAAGGGAGGGGGACTAGCACAGATACGCAGTATTTT. Its protein product is CASSEREGRGTSTDTQYF.

The chain has TRBV7-2 and TRBJ2-7; D call uncertain. CDR3 size: 14 residues. Germline values: CDR1 SGHTA, CDR2 FQGNSA. With 4 bases removed from V and 2 bases from J, the gap between germline ends came to 12 bases. The CDR3, as DNA: TGTGCCAGCAGCTCTTGGCGGTTCCCCTACGAGCAGTACTTC. Protein: CASSSWRFPYEQYF. Filled out from reference TRBV7-2 and TRBJ2-7, the complete variable domain reads GAGVSQSPSNKVTEKGKDVELRCDPISGHTALYWYRQSLGQGLEFLIYFQGNSAPDKSGLPSDRFSAERTGGSVSTLTIQRTQQEDSAVYLCASSSWRFPYEQYFGPGTRLTVT.

The chain has TRBV5-4 and TRBJ2-3; the D gene is possibly TRBD1 (6 bases). The CDR3 spans 16 residues. Trimming removed 0 bases at V and 3 bases at J, with 14 bases between. In germline, CDR1 is SGHNT, CDR2 YYREEE (reference sequence). The CDR3 sequence is CASSLDGGAGTDTQYF. The CDR3 DNA is TGTGCCAGCAGCTTGGATGGGGGCGCGGGTACAGATACGCAGTATTTT.

The chain recombines TRBV7-9 with TRBJ2-1; 10 bases line up with TRBD2. V lost 5 bases to trimming and J lost 0 bases; unmatched junction nucleotides: 4. The CDR3 covers 16 residues. Germline assignment: CDR1 SEHNR and CDR2 FQNEAQ (reference sequence). CDR3 in DNA: TGTGCCAGCAGCGTTCTAGCGGGGGTCTCCTACAATGAGCAGTTCTTC. It yields the protein CASSVLAGVSYNEQFF.

The chain carries TRBV5-4 and TRBJ2-7, with 8 bases matching TRBD2. V shed 1 base, J shed 4 bases, and the junction held 7 bases outside the gene matches. The CDR3 covers 15 residues. From germline, CDR1 is SGHNT and CDR2 YYREEE (reference sequence). The DNA of the CDR3 is TGTGCCAGCAGCTTGCAGTTAGCGGGGCCGTACGAGCAGTACTTC. This sequence encodes CASSLQLAGPYEQYF.

The genes are TRBV24-1 and TRBJ2-5; tentatively, D is TRBD2 (7 bases). Germline CDR1 is KGHDR and CDR2 is SFDVKD. The CDR3 is 15 residues long. V was cut by 2 bases and J by 4 bases, with 13 bases left in between. CDR3 nucleotides: TGTGCCACCAGTGATTCAAGGGGGGGGGCAGAGACCCAGTACTTC. This encodes CATSDSRGGAETQYF.

The chain recombines TRBV9 with TRBJ1-2; D is uncertain. The germline V gene encodes CDR1 SGDLS and CDR2 YYNGEE. The CDR3 runs to 13 residues. Trimming shortened V by 9 bases and J by 5 bases, and 17 bases separated the two germline ends. As DNA, the CDR3 is TGTGCCACCTCGGGAGGGCCGGGATATGGCTACACCTTC. As protein: CATSGGPGYGYTF.

The V call is TRBV4-3, the J call TRBJ1-2; D may be TRBD1 (6 bases). Trimming removed 0 bases at V and 0 bases at J, with 17 bases between. The germline V gene has CDR1 LGHNA and CDR2 YSLEER. This CDR3 is 18 amino acids long. DNA of the CDR3: TGCGCCAGCAGCCAAGATGGGGGCCAGGGATTAGCTAACTATGGCTACACCTTC. It translates to CASSQDGGQGLANYGYTF.

The rearrangement links TRBV6-2 or TRBV6-3 to TRBJ2-7; TRBD1 agrees at 11 bases. Germline V gene sequence: CDR1 MNHEY, CDR2 SVGEGT. The junction had 8 bases not matched to a gene; V was cut back by 4 bases and J by 6 bases. The CDR3 sequence is 15 residues long. The CDR3 here is CASSSTGTGGFEQYF. The DNA for the CDR3 is TGTGCCAGCAGTTCCACCGGGACAGGGGGATTCGAGCAGTACTTC.

In DNA, the CDR3 is TGTGCCAGCAGCGGCCGGACAGGGAACTATGGCTACACCTTC. It codes for CASSGRTGNYGYTF. The rearrangement uses TRBV9 and TRBJ1-2; 8 bases match TRBD1. V lost 3 bases to trimming and J lost 2 bases; unmatched junction nucleotides: 3. Per the germline V gene, CDR1 is SGDLS and CDR2 is YYNGEE. This CDR3 has 14 amino acids.

The V gene is TRBV7-9, the J gene TRBJ1-2; 8 bases are shared with TRBD1. V lost 4 bases to trimming and J lost 2 bases; unmatched junction nucleotides: 0. This CDR3 region has 13 residues. The germline CDR1 and CDR2 sequences are SEHNR and FQNEAQ (reference sequence). In DNA, the CDR3 is TGTGCCAGCAGCTGGACAGGGAACTATGGCTACACCTTC. Translation: CASSWTGNYGYTF.